This paragraph covers one TCR beta chain sequence. This entry is derived from a study of blood T cell repertoires in COVID-19. Study-level background: Samples representing acute and convalescent COVID-19 were sourced from the United States, Italy and Spain. PBMCs, B-cell-depleted T cells, or T cells were the source of the cDNA or gDNA that made up the material.

In the study's own analysis: Reference gene primer amplification gave nucleated cell count estimates. TCRdb keeps only in-frame clones here, not all; method: immunoSEQ multiplex PCR. V, J and clone size derive from that table, while D and trimming were established from the DNA sequence. This sample has roughly 230,000 clones, with nearly 85% found just once. This sequence was found in a human donor in a cohort sampled during active COVID-19. The source material was peripheral blood.

CDR3 in DNA: TGTGCCAGCAGTCAGGGGGCCGGTGAACTGTTTTTT. This encodes CASSQGAGELFF. The chain is built from TRBV28 and TRBJ1-4, with TRBD1 matching over 8 bases. The CDR3 length is 12 residues. V was clipped by 5 bases and J by 12 bases; unmatched bases: 5. Germline V lookup: CDR1 MDHEN, CDR2 SYDVKM.